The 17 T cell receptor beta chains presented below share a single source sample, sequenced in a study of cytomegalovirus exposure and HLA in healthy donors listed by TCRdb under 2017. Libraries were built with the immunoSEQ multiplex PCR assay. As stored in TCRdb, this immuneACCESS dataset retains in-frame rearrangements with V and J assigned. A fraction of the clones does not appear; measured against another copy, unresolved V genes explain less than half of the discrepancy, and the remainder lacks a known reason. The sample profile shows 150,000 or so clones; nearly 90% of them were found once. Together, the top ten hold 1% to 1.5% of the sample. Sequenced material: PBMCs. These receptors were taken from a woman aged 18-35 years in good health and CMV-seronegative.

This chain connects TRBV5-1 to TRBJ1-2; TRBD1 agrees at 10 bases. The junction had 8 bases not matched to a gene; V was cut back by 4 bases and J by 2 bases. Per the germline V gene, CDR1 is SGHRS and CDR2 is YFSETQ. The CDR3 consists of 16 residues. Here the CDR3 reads CASSPNPGQGNYGYTF. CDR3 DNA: TGCGCCAGCAGCCCCAACCCGGGACAGGGGAACTATGGCTACACCTTC.

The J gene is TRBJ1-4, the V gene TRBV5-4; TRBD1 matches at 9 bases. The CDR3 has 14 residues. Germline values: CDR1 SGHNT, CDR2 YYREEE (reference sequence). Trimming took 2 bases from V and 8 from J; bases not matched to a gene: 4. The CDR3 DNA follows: TGTGCCAGCAGCTTCCGGACAGGGGACGAAAAACTGTTTTTT. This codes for CASSFRTGDEKLFF. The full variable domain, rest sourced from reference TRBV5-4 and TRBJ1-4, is ETGVTQSPTHLIKTRGQQVTLRCSSQSGHNTVSWYQQALGQGPQFIFQYYREEENGRGNFPPRFSGLQFPNYSSELNVNALELDDSALYLCASSFRTGDEKLFFGSGTQLSVL.

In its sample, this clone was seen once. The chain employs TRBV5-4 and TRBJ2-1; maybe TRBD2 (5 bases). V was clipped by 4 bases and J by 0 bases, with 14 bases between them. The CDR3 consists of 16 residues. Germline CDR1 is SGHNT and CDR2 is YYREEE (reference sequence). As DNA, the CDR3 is TGTGCCAGCAGCCCGGAGCTAGCAAGCTCCTACAATGAGCAGTTCTTC. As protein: CASSPELASSYNEQFF.

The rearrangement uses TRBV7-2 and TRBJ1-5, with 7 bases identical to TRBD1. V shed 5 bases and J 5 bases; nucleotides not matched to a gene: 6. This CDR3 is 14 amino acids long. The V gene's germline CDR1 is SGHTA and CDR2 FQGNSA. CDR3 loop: CASSSRDSYQPQHF. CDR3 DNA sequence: TGTGCCAGCAGCAGCAGGGACAGCTATCAGCCCCAGCATTTT.

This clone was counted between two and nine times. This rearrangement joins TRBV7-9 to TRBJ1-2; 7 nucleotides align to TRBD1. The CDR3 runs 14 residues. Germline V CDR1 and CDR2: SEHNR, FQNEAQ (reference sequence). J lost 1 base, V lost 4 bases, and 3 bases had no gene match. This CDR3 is CASSSGGDNYGYTF. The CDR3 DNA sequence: TGTGCCAGCAGCTCAGGGGGAGATAACTATGGCTACACCTTC.

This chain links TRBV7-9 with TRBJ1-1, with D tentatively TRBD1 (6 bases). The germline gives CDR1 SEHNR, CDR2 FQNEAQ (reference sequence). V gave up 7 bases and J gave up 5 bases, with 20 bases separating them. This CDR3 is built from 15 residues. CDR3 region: CASTSIPGDRTEAFF. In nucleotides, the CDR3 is TGTGCCAGCACCTCTATCCCAGGGGATCGAACTGAAGCTTTCTTT.

CDR3 sequence (DNA): TGCGCCAGCAGCTTGGATGCAGGAAGCCAAGAGACCCAGTACTTC. The encoded protein is CASSLDAGSQETQYF. The chain joins TRBV5-1 to TRBJ2-5; D is undetermined. The CDR3 totals 15 residues. CDR1 and CDR2 from the germline V gene are SGHRS and YFSETQ. V was trimmed by 0 bases and J by 1 base, leaving 10 bases between them. Filled out from reference TRBV5-1 and TRBJ2-5, the complete variable domain reads KAGVTQTPRYLIKTRGQQVTLSCSPISGHRSVSWYQQTPGQGLQFLFEYFSETQRNKGNFPGRFSGRQFSNSRSEMNVSTLELGDSALYLCASSLDAGSQETQYFGPGTRLLVL.

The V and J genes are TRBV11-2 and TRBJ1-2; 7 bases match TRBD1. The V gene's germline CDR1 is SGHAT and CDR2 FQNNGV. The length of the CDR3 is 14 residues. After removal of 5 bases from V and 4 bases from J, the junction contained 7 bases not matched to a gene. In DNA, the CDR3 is TGTGCCAGCAGCCAACAGGGGAATCGCTATGGCTACACCTTC. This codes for CASSQQGNRYGYTF.

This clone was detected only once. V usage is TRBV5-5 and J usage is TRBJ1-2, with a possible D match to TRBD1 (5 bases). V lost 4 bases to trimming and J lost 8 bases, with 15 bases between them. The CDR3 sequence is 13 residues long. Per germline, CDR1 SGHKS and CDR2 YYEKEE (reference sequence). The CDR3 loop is CASSPDLNRGYTF. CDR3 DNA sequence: TGTGCCAGCAGCCCGGACCTCAACAGGGGCTACACCTTC.

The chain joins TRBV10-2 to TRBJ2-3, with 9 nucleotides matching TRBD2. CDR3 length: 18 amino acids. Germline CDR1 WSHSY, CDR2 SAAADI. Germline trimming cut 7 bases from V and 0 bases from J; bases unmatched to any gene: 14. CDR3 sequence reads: CASIGTSGLAGSTDTQYF. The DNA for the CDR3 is TGCGCCAGCATCGGCACCTCCGGGCTAGCGGGGAGCACAGATACGCAGTATTTT.

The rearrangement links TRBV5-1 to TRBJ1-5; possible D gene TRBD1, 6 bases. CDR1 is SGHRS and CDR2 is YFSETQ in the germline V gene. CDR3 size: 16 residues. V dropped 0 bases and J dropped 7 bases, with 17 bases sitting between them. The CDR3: CASSLGISGGEQPQHF. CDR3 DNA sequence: TGCGCCAGCAGCTTGGGTATTAGCGGGGGCGAGCAGCCCCAGCATTTT.

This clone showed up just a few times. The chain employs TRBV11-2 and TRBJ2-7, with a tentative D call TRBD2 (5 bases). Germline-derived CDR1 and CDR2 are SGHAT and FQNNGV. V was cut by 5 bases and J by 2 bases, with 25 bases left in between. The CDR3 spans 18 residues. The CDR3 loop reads CASSPTNRRRAETYEQYF. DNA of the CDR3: TGTGCCAGCAGCCCGACGAATCGGCGGCGGGCCGAAACCTACGAGCAGTACTTC.

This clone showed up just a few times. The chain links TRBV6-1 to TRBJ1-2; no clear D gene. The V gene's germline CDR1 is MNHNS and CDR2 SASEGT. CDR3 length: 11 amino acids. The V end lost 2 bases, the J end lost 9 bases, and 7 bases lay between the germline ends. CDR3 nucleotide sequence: TGTGCCAGCAGTGAACCAACAAGCTACACCTTC. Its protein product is CASSEPTSYTF.

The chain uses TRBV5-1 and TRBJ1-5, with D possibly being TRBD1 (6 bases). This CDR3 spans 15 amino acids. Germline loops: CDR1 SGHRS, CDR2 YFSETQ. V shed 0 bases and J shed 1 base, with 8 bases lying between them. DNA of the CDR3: TGCGCCAGCAGCTTGGAGGGGACAAGCAATCAGCCCCAGCATTTT. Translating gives CASSLEGTSNQPQHF.

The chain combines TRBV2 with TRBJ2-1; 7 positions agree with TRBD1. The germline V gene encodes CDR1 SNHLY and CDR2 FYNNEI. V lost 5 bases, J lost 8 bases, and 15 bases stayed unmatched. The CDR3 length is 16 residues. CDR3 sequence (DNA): TGTGCCAGCAGTCCTACCGGGACAGACTTAGGCTATGAGCAGTTCTTC. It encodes CASSPTGTDLGYEQFF.

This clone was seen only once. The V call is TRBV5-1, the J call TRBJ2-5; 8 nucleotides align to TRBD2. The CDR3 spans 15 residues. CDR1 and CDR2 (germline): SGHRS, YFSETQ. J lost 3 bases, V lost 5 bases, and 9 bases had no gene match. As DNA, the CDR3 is TGCGCCAGCAGGTTTAGCGGGACCAGCGAAGAGACCCAGTACTTC. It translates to CASRFSGTSEETQYF.

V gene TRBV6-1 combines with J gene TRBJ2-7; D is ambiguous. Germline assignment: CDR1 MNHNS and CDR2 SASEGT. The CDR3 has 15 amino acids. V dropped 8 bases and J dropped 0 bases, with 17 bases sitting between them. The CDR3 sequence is CASGPSTIISYEQYF. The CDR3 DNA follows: TGTGCCAGCGGCCCTAGTACAATAATCTCCTACGAGCAGTACTTC.